The 15 T cell receptor beta chains reported below all come from one sample, sequenced in a study of cytomegalovirus exposure and HLA in healthy donors. The repertoire was sequenced with immunoSEQ multiplex PCR; TCRdb's copy has only in-frame clones and lacks some. Of fewer than 120,000 clones listed, roughly 89% are singletons. Source material: PBMCs. The receptors originated from a woman younger than 30 in good health and CMV-seronegative.

V and J are TRBV7-9 and TRBJ1-2; D might be TRBD1 (6 bases). The CDR3 has 15 residues. The germline CDR1 and CDR2 sequences are SEHNR and FQNEAQ (reference sequence). V dropped 3 bases and J dropped 1 base, with 12 bases sitting between them. CDR3 region: CASSLGHLLNYGYTF. CDR3 DNA sequence: TGTGCCAGCAGCTTGGGACACCTTCTTAACTATGGCTACACCTTC.

The chain employs TRBV18 and TRBJ2-1; 7 nucleotides match TRBD1. CDR3 length equals 14 residues. CDR1 is KGHSH and CDR2 is LQKENI in the germline V gene. V was clipped by 3 bases and J by 6 bases; unmatched bases: 5. CDR3: CASSPSDRPNEQFF. As DNA, the CDR3 is TGTGCCAGCTCACCGTCGGACAGGCCCAATGAGCAGTTCTTC.

The J gene is TRBJ1-2, the V gene TRBV4-3; no clear D gene. This CDR3 comprises 15 residues. Trimming took 2 bases from V and 4 from J, leaving 14 bases between them. Germline CDR1 LGHNA, CDR2 YSLEER. The DNA of the CDR3 is TGCGCCAGCAGCCAACCTGGGGAGGCCTTCTATGGCTACACCTTC. This encodes CASSQPGEAFYGYTF.

The rearrangement links TRBV2 to TRBJ1-4; D remains unclear. This CDR3 region has 14 residues. The germline V and J ends were trimmed by 2 bases and 8 bases, with 12 bases remaining between them. Germline CDR1 and CDR2: SNHLY and FYNNEI. The CDR3 DNA follows: TGTGCCAGCAGTGAAAGCGGCATCGTGGAAAAACTGTTTTTT. Encoded protein: CASSESGIVEKLFF.

The genes are TRBV4-3 and TRBJ1-2; 8 bases agree with TRBD1. The CDR3 has 16 residues. The V segment lost 0 bases and the J segment 4 bases; nucleotides outside the gene matches: 7. CDR1 is LGHNA, CDR2 YSLEER, per germline. The CDR3 sequence: CASSQDRDRSGYGYTF. CDR3 sequence (DNA): TGCGCCAGCAGCCAAGATCGGGACAGGTCTGGCTATGGCTACACCTTC.

The V and J genes are TRBV4-2 and TRBJ1-2; 7 bases align to TRBD1. V was clipped by 6 bases and J by 1 base; unmatched bases: 8. The CDR3 has 15 residues. Germline V gene sequence: CDR1 LGHNA, CDR2 YNFKEQ. CDR3: CASSPTTGFNYGYTF. The CDR3 DNA reads as TGTGCCAGCAGTCCGACGACAGGGTTTAACTATGGCTACACCTTC.

This chain connects TRBV7-2 to TRBJ1-1; no firm D call. Germline CDR1 and CDR2: SGHTA and FQGNSA. This CDR3 region has 12 residues. Trimming pared 6 bases from V and 4 bases from J, leaving 9 bases between. The CDR3 coding sequence is TGTGCCAGCAGACGAGGGTCCACTGAAGCTTTCTTT. Translation: CASRRGSTEAFF. The full variable domain, completed using reference TRBV7-2 and TRBJ1-1, is GAGVSQSPSNKVTEKGKDVELRCDPISGHTALYWYRQSLGQGLEFLIYFQGNSAPDKSGLPSDRFSAERTGGSVSTLTIQRTQQEDSAVYLCASRRGSTEAFFGQGTRLTVV.

The chain carries TRBV29-1 and TRBJ2-1, with D hard to call. The CDR3 is 13 amino acids. Germline CDR1 is SQVTM and CDR2 is ANQGSEA. The V and J ends lost 8 bases and 0 bases respectively, with 11 bases between them. The CDR3 sequence: CSSSEISYNEQFF. CDR3 nucleotides: TGCAGCTCGAGCGAAATCTCCTACAATGAGCAGTTCTTC.

The genes are TRBV5-1 and TRBJ2-3, with 12 positions matching TRBD1. In germline, CDR1 is SGHRS, CDR2 YFSETQ. V gave up 4 bases and J gave up 1 base; unmatched junction bases: 13. The CDR3 contains 19 residues. CDR3 nucleotide sequence: TGCGCCAGCAGCGGGACCCTGGGACAGGGGGCGAGGGGCACAGATACGCAGTATTTT. Translated: CASSGTLGQGARGTDTQYF.

This chain links TRBV15 with TRBJ2-5, with 7 bases identical to TRBD1. Losses at the gene ends were 5 bases for V and 1 base for J; bases not matched to a gene: 10. The CDR3 covers 16 residues. The germline CDR1 and CDR2 sequences are LNHNV and YYDKDF (reference sequence). CDR3 nucleotides: TGTGCCACCAGCCCCTCAGGGGGACAGCTCCAAGAGACCCAGTACTTC. Its protein is CATSPSGGQLQETQYF. Full variable domain (missing parts from reference TRBV15 and TRBJ2-5): DAMVIQNPRYQVTQFGKPVTLSCSQTLNHNVMYWYQQKSSQAPKLLFHYYDKDFNNEADTPDNFQSRRPNTSFCFLDIRSPGLGDTAMYLCATSPSGGQLQETQYFGPGTRLLVL.

This chain links TRBV5-1 with TRBJ1-2; D unresolved. There are 14 residues in the CDR3. Looked up from germline, CDR1 is SGHRS and CDR2 is YFSETQ. The V gene lost 6 bases and the J gene lost 3 bases, with 15 bases spanning the gap. The CDR3 sequence: CASTLEPSDYGYTF. The CDR3 DNA reads as TGCGCCAGCACCCTAGAGCCGTCGGACTATGGCTACACCTTC.

The gene calls are TRBV29-1 and TRBJ1-2; D might be TRBD1 (5 bases). CDR1 and CDR2 (germline): SQVTM, ANQGSEA. V shed 8 bases and J shed 4 bases, with 17 bases lying between them. This CDR3 has 13 residues. The DNA for the CDR3 is TGCAGCCTCCGCGGGGGGGTTAGCTATGGCTACACCTTC. Translating it yields CSLRGGVSYGYTF.

The V and J genes are TRBV7-9 and TRBJ2-1; 7 bases fit TRBD2. The V and J ends lost 5 bases and 0 bases, in that order; junction bases with no gene match: 7. Germline V gene data show CDR1 as SEHNR and CDR2 as FQNEAQ (reference sequence). This CDR3 contains 16 residues. The CDR3 sequence: CASSQSGTISYNEQFF. The CDR3, as DNA: TGTGCCAGCAGCCAATCCGGGACTATCTCCTACAATGAGCAGTTCTTC.

The gene calls are TRBV5-4 and TRBJ1-2; D uncertain. The length of the CDR3 is 12 residues. The germline gives CDR1 SGHNT, CDR2 YYREEE (reference sequence). Trimming shortened V by 4 bases and J by 1 base, and 5 bases separated the two germline ends. The CDR3 loop reads CASSQINYGYTF. In DNA form, the CDR3 reads TGTGCCAGCAGCCAGATTAACTATGGCTACACCTTC.

The chain links TRBV7-9 to TRBJ2-1, with D tentatively TRBD1 (5 bases). Per the germline V gene, CDR1 is SEHNR and CDR2 is FQNEAQ (reference sequence). Trimming shortened V by 8 bases and J by 6 bases, and 17 bases separated the two germline ends. CDR3 length: 14 residues. In DNA form, the CDR3 reads TGTGCCAGCTCAACCGGGCCTCAGGGCAATGAGCAGTTCTTC. Encoded protein: CASSTGPQGNEQFF.